The clone carrying this T cell receptor (beta chain) appeared many times. Its antigen is unknown. Between the trimmed V and J ends, which lost 2 bases and 7 bases, there was a span of 20 bases. This CDR3 has 16 residues. Germline-derived CDR1 and CDR2 are SGHVS and FNYEAQ. These data belong to a study of spatial heterogeneity in lung cancer. Study observations and caveats: Expanded intratumoral alpha and beta TCR counts tracked tumor mutation counts.

Specified time point: sample taken at primary tumor resection. A single record per CDR3 protein comes from TCRdb applying MiXCR to the 5' RACE reads. The table lists around 12,000 distinct CDR3 sequences, under 7% of them singletons. This chain joins TRBV7-6 and TRBJ2-5, with D unresolved. Sequenced here: lung tumor tissue, sampled at surgery. The receptor was isolated from a female donor with early-stage non-small cell lung cancer. CDR3 loop: CASSLYPPSRFATQYF. CDR3 coding DNA: TGTGCCAGCAGCTTATATCCACCCAGCCGCTTTGCGACCCAGTACTTC.